This T cell receptor (beta chain) comes out of a study of identical twins. CDR1 is SQVTM and CDR2 is ANQGSEA in the germline V gene. The CDR3 runs to 13 residues. Trimming took off 3 bases at V and 4 bases at J, with 13 bases between the two ends. This clonotype was seen a few times. Template switching (which added a universal primer site) was used, and cDNA carried unique molecular identifiers. Each CDR3 protein is one row after TCRdb ran MiXCR on the 5' RACE reads. The sample lists under 250,000 distinct CDR3 sequences, 7.5% occurring once. The data were also submitted as part of a second study, on yellow fever vaccine responses in identical twins.

Material for sequencing was CD8+ T cells sorted from blood. This chain joins TRBV29-1 and TRBJ2-7; no reliable D call. This receptor was obtained from a woman in her late teens or twenties in good health. The CDR3 sequence: CSVEGPHLYEQYF. The DNA of the CDR3 is TGCAGCGTTGAGGGCCCGCATCTTTACGAGCAGTACTTC.